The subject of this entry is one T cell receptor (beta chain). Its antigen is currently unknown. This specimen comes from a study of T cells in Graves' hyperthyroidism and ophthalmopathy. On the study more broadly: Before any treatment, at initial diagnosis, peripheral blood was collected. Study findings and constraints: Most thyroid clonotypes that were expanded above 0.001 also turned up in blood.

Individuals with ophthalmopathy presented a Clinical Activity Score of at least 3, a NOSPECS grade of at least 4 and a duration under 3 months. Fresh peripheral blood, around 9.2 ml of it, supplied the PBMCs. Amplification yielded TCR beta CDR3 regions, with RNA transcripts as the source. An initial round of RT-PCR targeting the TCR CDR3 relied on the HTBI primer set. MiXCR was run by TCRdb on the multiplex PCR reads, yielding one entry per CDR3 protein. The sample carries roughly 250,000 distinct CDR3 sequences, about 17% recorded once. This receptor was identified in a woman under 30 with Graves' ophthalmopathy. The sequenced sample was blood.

CDR3 in amino acids: CSARDFRGGPTGELFF. The CDR3 region has the DNA TGCAGTGCTAGAGATTTTCGGGGAGGGCCTACCGGGGAGCTGTTTTTT. The gene calls are TRBV20-1 and TRBJ2-2; 7 bases agree with TRBD2. The CDR3 loop spans 16 amino acids. Germline V gene sequence: CDR1 DFQATT, CDR2 SNEGSKA (reference sequence). V lost 0 bases and J lost 5; bases outside the gene matches: 9.